Presented here are 2 T cell receptor beta chains from one specimen sequenced in a study of T cell clones after liver transplantation. Only in-frame clones appear in the TCRdb table, and some are missing; sequencing was by immunoSEQ multiplex PCR. The data hold about 99,000 clones, with approximately 78% observed a single time. The sequenced sample was CD4+ T cells from blood, obtained before liver transplant. The receptors here all came from a human donor who received a liver transplant.

The chain joins TRBV19 to TRBJ1-5, with 7 bases identical to TRBD1. The germline V gene has CDR1 LNHDA and CDR2 SQIVND (reference sequence). This CDR3 is 17 amino acids long. J lost 1 base, V lost 3 bases, and 9 bases had no gene match. The DNA for the CDR3 is TGTGCCAGTAGTATGACAGGGAGCGGACTGAGCAATCAGCCCCAGCATTTT. It is translated as CASSMTGSGLSNQPQHF. Supplemented by reference TRBV19 and TRBJ1-5, the full variable domain reads DGGITQSPKYLFRKEGQNVTLSCEQNLNHDAMYWYRQDPGQGLRLIYYSQIVNDFQKGDIAEGYSVSREKKESFPLTVTSAQKNPTAFYLCASSMTGSGLSNQPQHFGDGTRLSIL.

The rearrangement joins TRBV7-9 to TRBJ1-4; TRBD1 matches 7 bases. This CDR3 is 14 amino acids long. Germline V lookup: CDR1 SEHNR, CDR2 FQNEAQ (reference sequence). V shed 5 bases and J 5 bases; nucleotides not matched to a gene: 5. CDR3 sequence reads: CASSLGTENEKLFF. In nucleotides, the CDR3 is TGTGCCAGCAGCCTCGGGACAGAAAATGAAAAACTGTTTTTT.